This record covers a single T cell receptor beta chain. The entry originates in a study of cytomegalovirus exposure and HLA in healthy donors. Primers for the PCR totalled 60 Vbeta and 13 Jbeta. The protocol was immunoSEQ multiplex PCR, while the TCRdb copy is restricted to in-frame clones and leaves out a portion. Here the sample spans about 170,000 clones, 75% to 90% being singletons. This clonotype was obtained from a boy between 2 and 15 years old in good health and CMV-seronegative. The sequenced sample was PBMCs.

This CDR3 is CASSYLEDKGDTQYF. The CDR3 DNA reads TGTGCCAGCAGTTACCTAGAGGACAAAGGAGATACGCAGTATTTT. The chain joins TRBV6-6 to TRBJ2-3, with D possibly matching TRBD1 (5 bases). Per the germline V gene, CDR1 is MNHNY and CDR2 is SVGAGI (reference sequence). The CDR3 runs to 15 residues. V was clipped by 2 bases and J by 5 bases, with 14 bases between them.